Presented here are 5 T cell receptor beta chains from one specimen sequenced in a study of cytomegalovirus exposure and HLA in healthy donors. The PCR was carried out with 60 Vbeta primers and 13 Jbeta primers. Measured with immunoSEQ multiplex PCR; TCRdb has only the in-frame clones, and not every one. Among 35,000 to 45,000 clones listed, roughly 69% were seen once. Sequenced input: PBMCs. The receptors here all came from a woman aged 30 to 39 in good health and CMV-seronegative.

This clone showed up just a few times. V is TRBV6-1 and J is TRBJ2-7; maybe TRBD2 (5 bases). Germline CDR1 reads MNHNS; CDR2 reads SASEGT. V lost 6 bases and J lost 2, with 14 bases in between. The CDR3 has 14 amino acids. The CDR3 loop reads CASRPLGGPYEQYF. The CDR3 coding sequence is TGTGCCAGCAGGCCACTAGGAGGACCCTACGAGCAGTACTTC.

The chain joins TRBV4-2 to TRBJ2-5; TRBD2 matches at 9 bases. CDR1 LGHNA and CDR2 YNFKEQ come from the germline V gene. The CDR3 has 16 residues. V lost 5 bases to trimming and J lost 4 bases; unmatched junction nucleotides: 11. This CDR3 is CASSKAGRGGRETQYF. CDR3 nucleotide sequence: TGTGCCAGCAGCAAAGCGGGGCGGGGGGGCCGAGAGACCCAGTACTTC.

The V and J genes are TRBV27 and TRBJ2-1; 7 positions match TRBD2. The CDR3 is made up of 14 amino acids. V was pared by 2 bases and J by 10 bases, with 8 bases of the junction left unmatched. Germline assignment: CDR1 MNHEY and CDR2 SMNVEV (reference sequence). The CDR3 sequence is CASSLGGGEREQFF. CDR3 DNA sequence: TGTGCCAGCAGTTTAGGTGGGGGGGAGAGGGAGCAGTTCTTC.

This clone was counted only a few times. This chain joins TRBV5-6 and TRBJ2-1; D might be TRBD2 (6 bases). The CDR3 extends over 16 amino acids. Germline CDR1 is SGHDT and CDR2 is YYEEEE. V was shortened by 7 bases and J by 5 bases, with 22 bases between the two germline ends. The CDR3 DNA is TGTGCCAGCGCCCTCGGGCCTCGCGGGGCTAACAATGAGCAGTTCTTC. This codes for CASALGPRGANNEQFF.

The chain recombines TRBV5-6 with TRBJ2-2; 7 bases match TRBD2. The CDR3 totals 13 residues. Looked up from germline, CDR1 is SGHDT and CDR2 is YYEEEE. The V segment lost 4 bases and the J segment 3 bases; nucleotides outside the gene matches: 0. The CDR3 DNA reads as TGTGCCAGCAGCCGGGAGGACACCGGGGAGCTGTTTTTT. It specifies CASSREDTGELFF.